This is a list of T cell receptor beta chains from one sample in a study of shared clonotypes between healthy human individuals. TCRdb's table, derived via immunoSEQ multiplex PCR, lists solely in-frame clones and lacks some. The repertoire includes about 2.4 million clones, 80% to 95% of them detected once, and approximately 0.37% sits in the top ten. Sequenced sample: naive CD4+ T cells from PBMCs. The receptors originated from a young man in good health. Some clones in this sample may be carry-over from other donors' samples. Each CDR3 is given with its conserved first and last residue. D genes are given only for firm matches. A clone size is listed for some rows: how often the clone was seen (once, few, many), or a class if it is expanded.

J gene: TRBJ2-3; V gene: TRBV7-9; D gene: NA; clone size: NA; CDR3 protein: CASSLNSGLEQYF; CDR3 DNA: TGTGCCAGCAGCTTAAATTCCGGACTCGAGCAGTATTTT
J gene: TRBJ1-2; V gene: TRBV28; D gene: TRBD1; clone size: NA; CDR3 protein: CASSTTGTNYGYTF; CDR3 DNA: TGTGCCAGCAGTACGACAGGGACTAACTATGGCTACACCTTC
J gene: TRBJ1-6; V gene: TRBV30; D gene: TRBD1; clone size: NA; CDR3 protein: CAWGTGGRSPLHF; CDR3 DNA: TGTGCCTGGGGGACAGGGGGACGGTCACCCCTCCACTTT
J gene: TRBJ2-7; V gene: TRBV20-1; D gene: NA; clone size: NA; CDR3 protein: CSARWRDEQYF; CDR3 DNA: TGCAGTGCTAGGTGGCGGGACGAGCAGTACTTC
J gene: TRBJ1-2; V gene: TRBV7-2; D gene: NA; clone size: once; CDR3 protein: CASSLALGEGGYTF; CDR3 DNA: TGTGCCAGCAGCTTAGCGCTAGGGGAAGGAGGCTACACCTTC
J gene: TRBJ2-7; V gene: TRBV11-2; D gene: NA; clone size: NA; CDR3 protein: CASSLKAVYEQYF; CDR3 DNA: TGTGCCAGCAGCTTAAAGGCCGTCTACGAGCAGTACTTC
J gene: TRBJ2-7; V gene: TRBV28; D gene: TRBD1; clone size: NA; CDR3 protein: CASSSSWDRGRMIYEQYF; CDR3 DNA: TGTGCCAGCAGCTCATCTTGGGACAGGGGAAGAATGATATACGAGCAGTACTTC
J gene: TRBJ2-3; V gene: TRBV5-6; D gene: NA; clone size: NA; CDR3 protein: CASSPGGGARTDTQYF; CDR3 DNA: TGTGCCAGCAGCCCTGGAGGAGGGGCGCGAACAGATACGCAGTATTTT
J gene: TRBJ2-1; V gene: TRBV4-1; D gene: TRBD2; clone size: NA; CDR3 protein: CASSQELREWGEQFF; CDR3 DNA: TGCGCCAGCAGCCAAGAATTGCGGGAGTGGGGTGAGCAGTTCTTC
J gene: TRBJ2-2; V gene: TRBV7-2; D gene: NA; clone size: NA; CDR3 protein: CASSHLGAGELFF; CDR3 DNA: TGTGCCAGCAGCCACCTGGGGGCCGGGGAGCTGTTTTTT
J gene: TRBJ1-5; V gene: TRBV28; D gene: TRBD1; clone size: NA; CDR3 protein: CASSGTVRVQPQHF; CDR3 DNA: TGTGCCAGCAGTGGGACAGTACGGGTTCAGCCCCAGCATTTT
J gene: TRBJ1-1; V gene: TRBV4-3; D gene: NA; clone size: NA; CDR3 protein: CASSQLLGTQNTEAFF; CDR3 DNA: TGCGCCAGCAGCCAACTCCTGGGGACTCAGAACACTGAAGCTTTCTTT
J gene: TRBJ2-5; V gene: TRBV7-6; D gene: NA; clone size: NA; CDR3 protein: CASSLAARETQYF; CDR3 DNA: TGTGCCAGCAGCTTAGCCGCGCGAGAGACCCAGTACTTC
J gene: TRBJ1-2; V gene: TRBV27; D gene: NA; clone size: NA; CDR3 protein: CASSRQFGGYGYTF; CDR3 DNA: TGTGCCAGCAGCCGACAGTTCGGGGGCTATGGCTACACCTTC
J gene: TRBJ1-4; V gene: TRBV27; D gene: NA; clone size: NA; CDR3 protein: CASRPSSLRGSRGEKLFF; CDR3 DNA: TGTGCCAGCAGACCCAGTTCGTTGAGAGGGTCCAGGGGAGAAAAACTGTTTTTT
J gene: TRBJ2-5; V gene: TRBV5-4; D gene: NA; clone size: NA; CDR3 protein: CASSLFPGETQYF; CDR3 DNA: TGTGCCAGCAGCTTGTTTCCGGGTGAGACCCAGTACTTC
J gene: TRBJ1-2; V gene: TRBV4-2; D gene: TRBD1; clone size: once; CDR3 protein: CASSQGDREDYGYTF; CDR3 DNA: TGTGCCAGCAGCCAGGGGGACAGGGAGGACTATGGCTACACCTTC
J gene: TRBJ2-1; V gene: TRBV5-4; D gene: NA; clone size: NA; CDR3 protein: CASSLGDPLNNEQFF; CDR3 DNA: TGTGCCAGCAGCTTAGGAGACCCCCTAAACAATGAGCAGTTCTTC
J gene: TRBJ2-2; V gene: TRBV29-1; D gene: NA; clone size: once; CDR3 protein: CSVDYTGELFF; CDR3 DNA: TGCAGCGTTGATTACACCGGGGAGCTGTTTTTT
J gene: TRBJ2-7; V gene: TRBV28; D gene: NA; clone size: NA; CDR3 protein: CASGARGEQYF; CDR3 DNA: TGTGCCAGCGGGGCACGAGGGGAGCAGTACTTC
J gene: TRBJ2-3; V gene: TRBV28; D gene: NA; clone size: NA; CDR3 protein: CAARPGVGTDTQYF; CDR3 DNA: TGTGCCGCGCGGCCGGGGGTTGGCACAGATACGCAGTATTTT
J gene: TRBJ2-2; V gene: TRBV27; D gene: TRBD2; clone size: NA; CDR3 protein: CASSSTSENTGELFF; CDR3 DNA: TGTGCCAGCAGTTCGACTAGCGAGAACACCGGGGAGCTGTTTTTT
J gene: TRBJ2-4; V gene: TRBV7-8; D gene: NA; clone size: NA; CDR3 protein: CASSLEGAKNIQYF; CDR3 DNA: TGTGCCAGCAGCTTAGAAGGAGCCAAAAACATTCAGTACTTC
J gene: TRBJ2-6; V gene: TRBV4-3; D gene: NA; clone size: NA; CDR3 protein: CASSHLKGGANVLTF; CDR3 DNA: TGCGCCAGCAGCCACCTCAAGGGGGGGGCCAACGTCCTGACTTTC
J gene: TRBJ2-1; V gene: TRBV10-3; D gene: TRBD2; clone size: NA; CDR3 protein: CAISESPSGGSNEQFF; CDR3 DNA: TGTGCCATCAGTGAGTCGCCTAGCGGGGGTTCCAATGAGCAGTTCTTC
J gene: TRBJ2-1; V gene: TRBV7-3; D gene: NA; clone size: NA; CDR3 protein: CASSSQGGVYNEQFF; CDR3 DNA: TGTGCCAGCAGCTCCCAGGGAGGTGTGTACAATGAGCAGTTCTTC
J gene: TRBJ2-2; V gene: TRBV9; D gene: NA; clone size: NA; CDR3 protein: CASSVAHSEGELFF; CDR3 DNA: TGTGCCAGCAGCGTAGCTCACAGTGAGGGGGAGCTGTTTTTT
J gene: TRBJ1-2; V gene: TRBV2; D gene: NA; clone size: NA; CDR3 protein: CASSAWARGYTF; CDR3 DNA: TGTGCCAGCAGTGCCTGGGCCCGGGGCTACACCTTC
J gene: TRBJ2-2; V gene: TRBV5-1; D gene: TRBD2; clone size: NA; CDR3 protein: CASSLDRAGGPGELFF; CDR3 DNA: TGCGCCAGCAGCTTGGATCGAGCGGGAGGGCCAGGGGAGCTGTTTTTT
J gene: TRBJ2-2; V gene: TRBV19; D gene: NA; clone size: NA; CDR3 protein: CASSILGGGAGELFF; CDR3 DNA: TGTGCCAGTAGTATCCTCGGAGGGGGTGCCGGGGAGCTGTTTTTT
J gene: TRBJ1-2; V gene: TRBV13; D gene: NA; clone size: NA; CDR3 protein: CASTTTITGARTNYGYTF; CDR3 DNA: TGTGCCAGCACCACAACGATAACCGGAGCCCGGACCAACTATGGCTACACCTTC
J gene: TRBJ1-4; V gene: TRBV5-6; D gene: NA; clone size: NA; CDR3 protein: CASSFRVGATNEKLFF; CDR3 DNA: TGTGCCAGCAGCTTCCGGGTTGGGGCAACTAATGAAAAACTGTTTTTT
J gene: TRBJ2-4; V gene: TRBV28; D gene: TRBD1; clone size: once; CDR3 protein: CASSSHRGAKNIQYF; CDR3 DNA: TGTGCCAGCAGTTCACACAGGGGGGCCAAAAACATTCAGTACTTC
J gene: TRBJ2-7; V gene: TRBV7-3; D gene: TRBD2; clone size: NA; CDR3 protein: CASSLGLAGAYEQYF; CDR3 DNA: TGTGCCAGCAGCTTAGGTCTGGCGGGGGCCTACGAGCAGTACTTC
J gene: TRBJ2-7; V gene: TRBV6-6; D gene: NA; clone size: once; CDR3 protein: CASSYRQGSEQYF; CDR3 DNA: TGTGCCAGCAGTTATCGGCAGGGGAGCGAGCAGTACTTC
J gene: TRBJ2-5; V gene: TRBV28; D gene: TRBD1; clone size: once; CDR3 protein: CASSFFGTGVKETQYF; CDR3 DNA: TGTGCCAGCAGTTTTTTTGGGACAGGGGTTAAAGAGACCCAGTACTTC
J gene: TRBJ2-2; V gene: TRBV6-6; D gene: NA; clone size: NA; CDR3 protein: CASSYSKQGSPGELFF; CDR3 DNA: TGTGCCAGCAGTTACTCGAAGCAGGGGTCCCCCGGGGAGCTGTTTTTT
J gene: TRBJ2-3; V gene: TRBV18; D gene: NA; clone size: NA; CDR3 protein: CASSPVREGTDTQYF; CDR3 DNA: TGTGCCAGCTCACCTGTGAGGGAGGGCACAGATACGCAGTATTTT
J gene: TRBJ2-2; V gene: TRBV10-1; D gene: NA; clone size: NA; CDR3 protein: CASSEGQHRGAGELFF; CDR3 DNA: TGCGCCAGCAGTGAGGGGCAGCACCGCGGAGCCGGGGAGCTGTTTTTT
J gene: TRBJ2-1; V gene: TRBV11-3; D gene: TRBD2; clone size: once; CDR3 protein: CASSRTSGNDNEQFF; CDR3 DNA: TGTGCCAGCAGCCGGACTAGCGGGAATGACAATGAGCAGTTCTTC
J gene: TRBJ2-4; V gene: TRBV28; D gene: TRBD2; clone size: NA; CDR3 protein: CASIASGTLAKNIQYF; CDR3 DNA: TGTGCCAGCATCGCTAGCGGGACGCTAGCCAAAAACATTCAGTACTTC
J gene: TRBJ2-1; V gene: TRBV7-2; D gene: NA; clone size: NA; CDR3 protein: CASSRAVSHNEQFF; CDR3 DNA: TGTGCCAGCAGCCGGGCAGTATCGCACAATGAGCAGTTCTTC
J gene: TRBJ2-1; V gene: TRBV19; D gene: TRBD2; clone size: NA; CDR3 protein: CASSWRGGYNEQFF; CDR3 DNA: TGTGCCAGTAGTTGGCGGGGAGGGTACAATGAGCAGTTCTTC
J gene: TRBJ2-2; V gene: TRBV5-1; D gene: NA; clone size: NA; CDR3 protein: CASSLIPGDTGELFF; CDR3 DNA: TGCGCCAGCAGCTTGATCCCCGGGGACACCGGGGAGCTGTTTTTT
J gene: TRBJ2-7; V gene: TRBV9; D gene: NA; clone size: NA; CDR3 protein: CASSVDIPSGEQYF; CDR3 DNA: TGTGCCAGCAGCGTAGATATCCCCAGCGGAGAGCAGTACTTC
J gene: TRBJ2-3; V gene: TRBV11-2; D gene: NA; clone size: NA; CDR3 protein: CASSFMTSTDTQYF; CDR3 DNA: TGTGCCAGCAGCTTCATGACTAGCACAGATACGCAGTATTTT
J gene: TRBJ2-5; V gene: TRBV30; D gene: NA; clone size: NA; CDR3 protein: CATTNGPSRETQYF; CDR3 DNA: TGTGCCACAACAAACGGGCCCTCCCGAGAGACCCAGTACTTC
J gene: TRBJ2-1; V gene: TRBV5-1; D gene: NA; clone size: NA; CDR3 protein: CASSLRQFSYNEQFF; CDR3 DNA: TGCGCCAGCAGCTTGCGACAGTTCTCCTACAATGAGCAGTTCTTC
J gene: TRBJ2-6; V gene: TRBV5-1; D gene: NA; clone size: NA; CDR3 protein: CASSLGSNSGANVLTF; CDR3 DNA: TGCGCCAGCAGCTTGGGATCTAACTCTGGGGCCAACGTCCTGACTTTC
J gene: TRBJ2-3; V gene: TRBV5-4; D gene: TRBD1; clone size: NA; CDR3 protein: CASSFPDRGTDTQYF; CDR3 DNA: TGTGCCAGCAGCTTCCCGGACAGGGGGACAGATACGCAGTATTTT
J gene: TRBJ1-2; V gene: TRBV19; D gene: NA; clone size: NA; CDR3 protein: CASSSPGGVSHGYTF; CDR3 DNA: TGTGCCAGTAGTAGCCCCGGTGGCGTCTCGCATGGCTACACCTTC
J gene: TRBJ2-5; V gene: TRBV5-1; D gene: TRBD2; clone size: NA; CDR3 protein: CASSILAGGEETQYF; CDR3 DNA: TGCGCCAGCAGCATACTAGCGGGCGGAGAAGAGACCCAGTACTTC
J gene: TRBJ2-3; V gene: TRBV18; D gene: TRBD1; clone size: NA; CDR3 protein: CASSPRKGAGTDTQYF; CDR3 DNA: TGTGCCAGCTCACCACGAAAGGGGGCCGGTACAGATACGCAGTATTTT
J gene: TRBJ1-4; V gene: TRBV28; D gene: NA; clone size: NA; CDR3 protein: CASSLAGTNEKLFF; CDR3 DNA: TGTGCCAGCAGTTTAGCCGGGACGAACGAAAAACTGTTTTTT
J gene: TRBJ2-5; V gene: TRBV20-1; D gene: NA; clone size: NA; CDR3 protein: CSAGRDRTQYF; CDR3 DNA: TGCAGTGCTGGGCGGGATAGGACCCAGTACTTC